The present TCR beta chain was sequenced within a study of human T cells and chemical hapten exposure. From the RACE reads, TCRdb called clonotypes with MiXCR, one entry per CDR3 protein. The table has 60,000 to 75,000 distinct CDR3 sequences, about 7% seen once. Time point in this sample: pre-sensitization, week 0. Regarding treatment: therapeutic diphenylcyclopropenone sensitization with weekly scalp DPC. Blood was drawn before each patch test was applied. CDR1 MNHEY and CDR2 SVGEGT come from the germline V gene. The CDR3 spans 12 residues. V dropped 2 bases and J dropped 6 bases, with 6 bases sitting between them. This clonotype was seen ten or more times.

The TCR originated in a woman in her twenties or thirties with alopecia areata. Some clones in this sample may be carry-over from other donors' samples. The source was whole blood, collected in connection with sensitization to the hapten diphenylcyclopropenone (DPC). This chain links TRBV6-2 or TRBV6-3 with TRBJ2-3; D gene ambiguous. The CDR3 region is CASSYGRDTQYF. For the CDR3, the DNA is TGTGCCAGCAGTTACGGGCGGGATACGCAGTATTTT.